The clone carrying this TCR beta chain was seen only once. Antigen unknown. This record comes from a study of cytomegalovirus exposure and HLA in healthy donors. Study observations and caveats: Most TCR sequences were uncommon, yet certain public TCRs appeared in many donors. 150 or so TCR beta chains were listed as cytomegalovirus-associated.

The study ran its PCR with 60 Vbeta and 13 Jbeta primers. Produced via immunoSEQ multiplex PCR; TCRdb's table is partial and in-frame only. The table has approximately 180,000 clones, around 81% seen once. The CDR3 consists of 15 residues. The germline gives CDR1 MDHEN, CDR2 SYDVKM. Trimming cost V 5 bases and J 4 bases; bases outside gene matches: 5. The specimen sequenced was PBMCs. This clonotype originated in a woman aged 18-29 years in good health and CMV-seropositive. V gene TRBV28 combines with J gene TRBJ1-4, with TRBD1 matching over 9 bases. The CDR3 is CASSRDRVFNEKLFF. CDR3 DNA: TGTGCCAGCAGTCGGGACAGGGTATTTAATGAAAAACTGTTTTTT.